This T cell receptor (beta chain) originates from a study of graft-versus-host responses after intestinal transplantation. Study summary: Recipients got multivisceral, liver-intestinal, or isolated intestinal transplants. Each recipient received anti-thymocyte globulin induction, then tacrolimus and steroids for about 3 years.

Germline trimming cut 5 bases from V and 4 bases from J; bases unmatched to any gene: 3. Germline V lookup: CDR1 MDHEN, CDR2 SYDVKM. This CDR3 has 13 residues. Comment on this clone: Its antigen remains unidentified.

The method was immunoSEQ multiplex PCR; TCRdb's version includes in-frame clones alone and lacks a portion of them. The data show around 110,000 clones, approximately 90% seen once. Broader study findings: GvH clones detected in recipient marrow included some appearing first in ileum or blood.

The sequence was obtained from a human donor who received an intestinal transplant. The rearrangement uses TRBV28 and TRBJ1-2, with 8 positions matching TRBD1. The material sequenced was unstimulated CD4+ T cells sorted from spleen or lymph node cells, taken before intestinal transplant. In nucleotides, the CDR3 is TGTGCCAGCAGTCTCGGGACAGGCTATGGCTACACCTTC. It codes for CASSLGTGYGYTF.